Below are 4 T cell receptor beta chains sequenced from a single sample in a study of cytomegalovirus exposure and HLA in healthy donors. The PCR used 60 Vbeta and 13 Jbeta primers. Assay: immunoSEQ multiplex PCR; the TCRdb copy retains only in-frame clones and omits some. In total, the table holds about 75,000 clones. The specimen sequenced was PBMCs. These receptors came from a man aged 35 to 55 in good health and CMV-seronegative.

V is TRBV25-1 and J is TRBJ2-7; tentative D call: TRBD1 (6 bases). Germline CDR1 is MGHDK and CDR2 is SYGVNS. CDR3 length equals 13 residues. With 4 bases removed from V and 4 bases from J, the gap between germline ends came to 11 bases. CDR3 sequence: CASSGDKWYEQYF. For the CDR3, the DNA is TGTGCCAGCAGTGGGGACAAATGGTACGAGCAGTACTTC.

The chain links TRBV6-5 to TRBJ2-1, with D possibly being TRBD2 (5 bases). Germline V gene lookup returns CDR1 MNHEY and CDR2 SVGAGI. CDR3 length: 13 amino acids. Trimming took 2 bases from V and 3 from J, leaving 5 bases between them. The CDR3 DNA follows: TGTGCCAGCAGTTACGGACTCTACAATGAGCAGTTCTTC. Translated: CASSYGLYNEQFF.

The chain's CDR3 is CASSLDSSGANVLTF. CDR3 DNA: TGCGCCAGCAGCTTGGACAGCTCTGGGGCCAACGTCCTGACTTTC. The rearrangement links TRBV5-1 to TRBJ2-6, with unresolved D. This CDR3 has 15 residues. Germline V CDR1 and CDR2: SGHRS, YFSETQ. Trimming removed 0 bases from V and 0 bases from J, with 4 bases in between.

This clone shows up as medium-sized by frequency. Other DNA variants within this sample encode the same CDR3. The gene calls are TRBV19 and TRBJ1-1; maybe TRBD1 (5 bases). CDR1 is LNHDA, CDR2 SQIVND, per germline (reference sequence). The CDR3 loop spans 14 amino acids. With 3 bases removed from V and 5 bases from J, the gap between germline ends came to 13 bases. The CDR3 nucleotides are TGTGCCAGTAGTATGGACGAGGGGAGGACTGAAGCTTTCTTT. This encodes CASSMDEGRTEAFF.